Following are 9 T cell receptor beta chains from one sample sequenced in a study of Graves' ophthalmopathy and Graves' hyperthyroidism. Amplification from RNA transcripts yielded the TCR beta CDR3 regions. First-round RT-PCR employed HTBI primers, with a second-round multiplex PCR after it. TCRdb re-derived calls from the multiplex PCR reads in MiXCR, one entry per CDR3 protein. The repertoire includes roughly 400,000 distinct CDR3 sequences, 15% of them detected once, and about 7% sits in the top ten. Sequencing used peripheral blood. The receptors here all came from a woman in her late teens or twenties with stable Graves' hyperthyroidism.

The chain has TRBV12-3 or TRBV12-4 and TRBJ1-2, with D unclear. The CDR3 is 13 residues long. V was shortened by 4 bases and J by 5 bases, with 11 bases between the two germline ends. The CDR3 DNA reads as TGTGCCAGCAGTTCGGGCAGACGGTATGGCTACACCTTC. This gives the protein CASSSGRRYGYTF.

This clonotype was seen at least ten times. The chain joins TRBV19 to TRBJ2-5, with D uncertain. In germline, CDR1 is LNHDA, CDR2 SQIVND (reference sequence). The CDR3 runs to 13 residues. V gave up 8 bases and J gave up 5 bases, with 15 bases separating them. The CDR3 reads CASLGSGVETQYF. DNA of the CDR3: TGTGCCAGTCTCGGAAGTGGGGTCGAGACCCAGTACTTC. The variable domain in full, with the rest retrieved from reference TRBV19 and TRBJ2-5, is DGGITQSPKYLFRKEGQNVTLSCEQNLNHDAMYWYRQDPGQGLRLIYYSQIVNDFQKGDIAEGYSVSREKKESFPLTVTSAQKNPTAFYLCASLGSGVETQYFGPGTRLLVL.

V and J are TRBV6-5 and TRBJ1-1, with unresolved D. The ends were cut back, 2 bases at V and 6 bases at J, with 10 bases in the middle. Germline lookup yields CDR1 MNHEY and CDR2 SVGAGI. CDR3 length: 13 residues. As DNA, the CDR3 is TGTGCCAGCAGTTACCTTCTGGCGGCTGAAGCTTTCTTT. Translation: CASSYLLAAEAFF.

This chain joins TRBV6-5 and TRBJ2-7; possibly TRBD1 for D (5 bases). Germline V lookup: CDR1 MNHEY, CDR2 SVGAGI. Trimming stripped 5 bases from V and 3 bases from J, with 14 bases between. This CDR3 contains 14 residues. CDR3 DNA: TGTGCCAGCAGTCTCGACAGTGTTCTCTACGAGCAGTACTTC. Residues: CASSLDSVLYEQYF.

The chain joins TRBV14 to TRBJ1-5; possibly TRBD1 for D (6 bases). Deletions cut 5 bases from V and 2 bases from J, with 19 bases between. Germline values: CDR1 SGHDN, CDR2 FVKESK. The CDR3 sequence is 17 residues long. CDR3: CASSIGTLHPCNQPQHF. The CDR3 DNA follows: TGTGCCAGCAGCATCGGGACACTCCACCCGTGCAATCAGCCCCAGCATTTT.

In its sample, this clonotype was seen many times. This rearrangement joins TRBV6-2 or TRBV6-3 to TRBJ1-5; D remains unclear. The CDR3 is made up of 16 amino acids. Trimming left V 5 bases short and J 0 bases short, with 14 bases between. CDR1 and CDR2 from the germline V gene are MNHEY and SVGEGT. The CDR3 DNA is TGTGCCAGCAGTCTCCGGGAGGGCTCTAGCAATCAGCCCCAGCATTTT. Its protein is CASSLREGSSNQPQHF.

This clonotype turned up a few times. The V and J genes are TRBV5-1 and TRBJ1-2, with D possibly TRBD1 on 5 matching bases. With 0 bases removed from V and 10 bases from J, the gap between germline ends came to 13 bases. The CDR3 is 13 residues long. Germline V gene data show CDR1 as SGHRS and CDR2 as YFSETQ. CDR3 region: CASSLVRRGIYTF. Here the CDR3 DNA reads TGCGCCAGCAGCTTGGTCCGACGGGGGATCTACACCTTC. The entire variable domain, with the rest obtained from reference TRBV5-1 and TRBJ1-2, is as follows: KAGVTQTPRYLIKTRGQQVTLSCSPISGHRSVSWYQQTPGQGLQFLFEYFSETQRNKGNFPGRFSGRQFSNSRSEMNVSTLELGDSALYLCASSLVRRGIYTFGSGTRLTVV.

The chain links TRBV24-1 to TRBJ2-5; 7 positions agree with TRBD1. CDR3 length: 16 residues. CDR1 is KGHDR and CDR2 is SFDVKD in the germline V gene. V shed 3 bases, J shed 2 bases, and the junction held 8 bases outside the gene matches. Written as DNA, the CDR3 is TGTGCCACCAGTGATCGGAAGGGGGCAAGTCAAGAGACCCAGTACTTC. Translation: CATSDRKGASQETQYF.

The chain employs TRBV3-1 and TRBJ2-2, with D uncertain. The CDR3 loop spans 14 amino acids. The V and J ends lost 2 bases and 0 bases respectively, with 4 bases between them. In germline, CDR1 is LGHDT, CDR2 YNNKEL (reference sequence). CDR3 sequence: CASSQHTNTGELFF. The CDR3 bases are TGTGCCAGCAGCCAACATACGAACACCGGGGAGCTGTTTTTT. Looking up the rest from reference TRBV3-1 and TRBJ2-2 gives the full variable domain: DTAVSQTPKYLVTQMGNDKSIKCEQNLGHDTMYWYKQDSKKFLKIMFSYNNKELIINETVPNRFSPKSPDKAHLNLHINSLELGDSAVYFCASSQHTNTGELFFGEGSRLTVL.